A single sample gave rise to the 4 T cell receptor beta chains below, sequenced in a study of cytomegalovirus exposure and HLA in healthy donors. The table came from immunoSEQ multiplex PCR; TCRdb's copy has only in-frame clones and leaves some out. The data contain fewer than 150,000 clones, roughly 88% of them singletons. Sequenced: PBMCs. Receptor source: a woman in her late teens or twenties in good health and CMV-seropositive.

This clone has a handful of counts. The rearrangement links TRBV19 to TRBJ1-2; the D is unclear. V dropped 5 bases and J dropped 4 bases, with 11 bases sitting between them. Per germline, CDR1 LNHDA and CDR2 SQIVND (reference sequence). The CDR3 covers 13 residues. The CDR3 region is CASSFDKIYGYTF. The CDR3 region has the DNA TGTGCCAGTAGTTTCGACAAAATCTATGGCTACACCTTC. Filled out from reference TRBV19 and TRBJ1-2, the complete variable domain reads DGGITQSPKYLFRKEGQNVTLSCEQNLNHDAMYWYRQDPGQGLRLIYYSQIVNDFQKGDIAEGYSVSREKKESFPLTVTSAQKNPTAFYLCASSFDKIYGYTFGSGTRLTVV.

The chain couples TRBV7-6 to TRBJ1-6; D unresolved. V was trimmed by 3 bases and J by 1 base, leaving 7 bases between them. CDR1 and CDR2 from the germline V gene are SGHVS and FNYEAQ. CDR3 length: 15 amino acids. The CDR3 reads CASSLGSSYNSPLHF. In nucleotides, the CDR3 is TGTGCCAGCAGCTTGGGCAGTTCCTATAATTCACCCCTCCACTTT.

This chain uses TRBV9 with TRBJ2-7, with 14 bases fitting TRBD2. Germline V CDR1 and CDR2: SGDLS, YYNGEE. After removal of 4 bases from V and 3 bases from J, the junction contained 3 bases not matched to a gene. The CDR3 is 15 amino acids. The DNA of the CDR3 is TGTGCCAGCAGCCTAGGGACTAGCGGGAGCTACGAGCAGTACTTC. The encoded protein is CASSLGTSGSYEQYF. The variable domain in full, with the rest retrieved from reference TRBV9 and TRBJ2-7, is DSGVTQTPKHLITATGQRVTLRCSPRSGDLSVYWYQQSLDQGLQFLIQYYNGEERAKGNILERFSAQQFPDLHSELNLSSLELGDSALYFCASSLGTSGSYEQYFGPGTRLTVT.

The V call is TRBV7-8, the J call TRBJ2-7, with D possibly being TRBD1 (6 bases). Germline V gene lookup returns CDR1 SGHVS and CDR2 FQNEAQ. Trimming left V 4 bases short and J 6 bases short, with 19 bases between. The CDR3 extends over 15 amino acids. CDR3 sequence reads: CASSYTVIQGSEQYF. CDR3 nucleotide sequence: TGTGCCAGCAGCTACACAGTAATCCAGGGGAGCGAGCAGTACTTC.